Presented here are 11 T cell receptor beta chains from one specimen sequenced in a study of control samples from healthy donors and cancer patients. Clones were read by immunoSEQ multiplex PCR, and TCRdb kept only the in-frame ones, dropping some. The sample shows about 160,000 clones, 85% to 95% of them seen only once. Sequenced input: blood. The receptors here all came from a woman in her thirties or forties in good health.

With respect to this clone: The same CDR3 arises from other DNA sequences in this sample as well. The chain employs TRBV9 and TRBJ1-5; TRBD1 is a possible D gene (5 bases). CDR1 and CDR2 (germline): SGDLS, YYNGEE. The germline V and J ends were trimmed by 0 bases and 2 bases, with 6 bases remaining between them. The CDR3 spans 14 residues. CDR3 bases: TGTGCCAGCAGCGTAGGGGGGGGCAATCAGCCCCAGCATTTT. This sequence encodes CASSVGGGNQPQHF.

In this sample, this clone turned up once. The chain links TRBV25-1 to TRBJ2-7; 10 bases are a match to TRBD2. Germline values: CDR1 MGHDK, CDR2 SYGVNS. The CDR3 is 15 residues long. V trimming: 4 bases; J trimming: 4 bases; junction bases outside the gene matches: 7. CDR3 coding DNA: TGTGCCAGCAGTGGCCCAGTAGCGGGAGGATACGAGCAGTACTTC. Protein product: CASSGPVAGGYEQYF.

This clone has just one count. The V call is TRBV7-2, the J call TRBJ2-7, with 9 bases that match TRBD2. This CDR3 contains 15 residues. J gave up 0 bases and V 4 bases, and 4 bases lay outside the gene matches. CDR1 is SGHTA, CDR2 FQGNSA, per germline. The DNA of the CDR3 is TGTGCCAGCAGCTCCACTAGCGGGCCCTCCTACGAGCAGTACTTC. Protein product: CASSSTSGPSYEQYF.

This clone has only one observation. V gene TRBV12-3 or TRBV12-4 combines with J gene TRBJ1-1, with D hard to call. V lost 3 bases, J lost 0 bases, and 5 bases lay in between. The CDR3 extends over 13 amino acids. The CDR3 DNA reads TGTGCCAGCAGTTTTTACCTGAACACTGAAGCTTTCTTT. Residues: CASSFYLNTEAFF.

V usage is TRBV12-3 or TRBV12-4 and J usage is TRBJ1-1; D gene ambiguous. The CDR3 has 13 residues. The germline V and J ends were trimmed by 6 bases and 4 bases, with 12 bases remaining between them. The CDR3 sequence is CASRPIGITEAFF. The DNA of the CDR3 is TGTGCCAGCAGACCAATCGGGATCACTGAAGCTTTCTTT.

The chain uses TRBV18 and TRBJ1-1; 8 nucleotides line up with TRBD1. The CDR3 covers 14 residues. In germline, CDR1 is KGHSH, CDR2 LQKENI. The trim removed 2 bases at V and 5 bases at J, leaving 4 bases unmatched. In nucleotides, the CDR3 is TGTGCCAGCTCACCAAGACAGGGGAGGACTGAAGCTTTCTTT. It is translated as CASSPRQGRTEAFF.

This chain links TRBV6-5 with TRBJ2-7; D ambiguous. Germline CDR1 MNHEY, CDR2 SVGAGI. The CDR3 loop spans 13 amino acids. V lost 7 bases and J 0 bases, leaving 10 bases between the germline ends. The CDR3 reads CASMYENSYEQYF. The CDR3 coding sequence is TGTGCCAGCATGTACGAGAACTCCTACGAGCAGTACTTC.

The V and J genes are TRBV7-6 and TRBJ2-5; 12 nucleotides agree with TRBD2. Germline V lookup: CDR1 SGHVS, CDR2 FNYEAQ. V lost 1 base and J lost 5; bases outside the gene matches: 11. This CDR3 is 18 amino acids long. The CDR3 DNA is TGTGCCAGCAGCTTAGATCTAGCGGGAGGGGTGTTATATGAGACCCAGTACTTC. Translation: CASSLDLAGGVLYETQYF.

This clone was seen only once. V is TRBV6-5 and J is TRBJ2-7; TRBD2 is a possible D gene (7 bases). From germline, CDR1 is MNHEY and CDR2 SVGAGI. The CDR3 runs to 13 residues. The V gene lost 6 bases and the J gene lost 5 bases, with 14 bases spanning the gap. The CDR3 sequence: CASSRGAYNEQYF. The CDR3 nucleotides read TGTGCCAGCAGCCGGGGGGCTTACAACGAGCAGTACTTC.

A single count supports this clone. The chain is built from TRBV7-2 and TRBJ2-1; 14 nucleotides agree with TRBD2. This CDR3 contains 16 residues. The ends lost 4 bases at V and 7 bases at J; junction bases unmatched: 6. Germline CDR1 is SGHTA and CDR2 is FQGNSA. CDR3 in amino acids: CASSSLGLAGGNEQFF. CDR3 nucleotides: TGTGCCAGCAGCTCCTTAGGACTAGCGGGAGGAAATGAGCAGTTCTTC.

The V gene is TRBV10-3, the J gene TRBJ1-5, with D tentatively TRBD1 (5 bases). The CDR3 loop spans 15 amino acids. Looked up from germline, CDR1 is ENHRY and CDR2 is SYGVKD. V lost 3 bases and J lost 3, with 12 bases in between. This CDR3 reads CAISDRVGDNQPQHF. CDR3 bases: TGTGCCATCAGTGACAGGGTTGGGGACAATCAGCCCCAGCATTTT.